The 27 T cell receptor beta chains below were found in one sample sequenced in a study of PD-L1 blockade in urothelial cancer. Profiled with immunoSEQ multiplex PCR; TCRdb holds only in-frame clones, not every one. The sample has more than 90,000 clones; around four fifths are singletons. Time point given: peripheral blood 6 weeks after treatment start. The input for sequencing was PBMCs, taken around atezolizumab (anti-PD-L1) treatment. The receptor set was obtained from a man between 65 and 85 years old with urothelial cancer.

The chain couples TRBV9 to TRBJ2-7; D is ambiguous. This CDR3 has 15 amino acids. The ends were cut back, 0 bases at V and 3 bases at J, with 13 bases in the middle. Germline V gene lookup returns CDR1 SGDLS and CDR2 YYNGEE. The CDR3 region is CASSVGVQENYEQYF. CDR3 bases: TGTGCCAGCAGCGTAGGAGTCCAGGAAAACTACGAGCAGTACTTC. Complete variable domain (other parts from reference TRBV9 and TRBJ2-7): DSGVTQTPKHLITATGQRVTLRCSPRSGDLSVYWYQQSLDQGLQFLIQYYNGEERAKGNILERFSAQQFPDLHSELNLSSLELGDSALYFCASSVGVQENYEQYFGPGTRLTVT.

This clone appeared once. The rearrangement joins TRBV9 to TRBJ2-5; 7 nucleotides match TRBD2. This CDR3 is built from 16 residues. J lost 1 base, V lost 4 bases, and 10 bases had no gene match. Germline CDR1 SGDLS, CDR2 YYNGEE. CDR3 bases: TGTGCCAGCAGCCCTAGAAGCGGGGATTCCCAAGAGACCCAGTACTTC. It encodes CASSPRSGDSQETQYF.

J is TRBJ2-2 and V is TRBV5-1; the D gene is possibly TRBD2 (6 bases). CDR1 and CDR2 from the germline V gene are SGHRS and YFSETQ. The CDR3 length is 14 residues. V lost 0 bases to trimming and J lost 8 bases, with 11 bases between them. The CDR3 loop reads CASSLDGGTGELFF. The CDR3 coding sequence is TGCGCCAGCAGCTTGGATGGAGGGACGGGGGAGCTGTTTTTT.

The chain employs TRBV2 and TRBJ1-5; TRBD1 aligns across 7 bases. The CDR3 is 15 amino acids. The trim removed 6 bases at V and 1 base at J, leaving 6 bases unmatched. Germline lookup yields CDR1 SNHLY and CDR2 FYNNEI. Written as DNA, the CDR3 is TGTGCCAGCAGGGTTCAGACAGGGAGCAATCAGCCCCAGCATTTT. Its protein is CASRVQTGSNQPQHF.

This chain connects TRBV11-2 to TRBJ1-1, with D possibly being TRBD1 (5 bases). The V end lost 3 bases, the J end lost 6 bases, and 14 bases lay between the germline ends. The germline CDR1 and CDR2 sequences are SGHAT and FQNNGV. The CDR3 sequence is 14 residues long. CDR3 sequence reads: CASSFNRLAAEAFF. The DNA of the CDR3 is TGTGCCAGCAGCTTCAACAGGCTAGCGGCTGAAGCTTTCTTT.

V and J are TRBV2 and TRBJ2-3, with 7 bases aligning to TRBD2. This CDR3 comprises 13 residues. Germline V CDR1 and CDR2: SNHLY, FYNNEI. V lost 8 bases, J lost 4 bases, and 6 bases stayed unmatched. DNA for the CDR3: TGTGCCAGCCGGGGCGGGGGAGCAGATACGCAGTATTTT. Residues: CASRGGGADTQYF.

This clone was seen just once. The chain has TRBV9 and TRBJ1-1; 7 positions agree with TRBD1. CDR3 length: 17 residues. The germline V gene has CDR1 SGDLS and CDR2 YYNGEE. The V and J ends lost 0 bases and 0 bases, in that order; junction bases with no gene match: 8. CDR3 protein: CASSVVGGGLMNTEAFF. DNA of the CDR3: TGTGCCAGCAGCGTAGTTGGAGGGGGCCTGATGAACACTGAAGCTTTCTTT.

The V call is TRBV5-1, the J call TRBJ2-5, with D perhaps matching TRBD2 (6 bases). V was clipped by 0 bases and J by 5 bases, with 14 bases between them. Germline assignment: CDR1 SGHRS and CDR2 YFSETQ. The CDR3 contains 15 residues. Written as DNA, the CDR3 is TGCGCCAGCAGCTTGGCCGGAGGGGCTGGGGAGACCCAGTACTTC. Amino acids: CASSLAGGAGETQYF. Full variable domain (rest looked up from reference TRBV5-1 and TRBJ2-5): KAGVTQTPRYLIKTRGQQVTLSCSPISGHRSVSWYQQTPGQGLQFLFEYFSETQRNKGNFPGRFSGRQFSNSRSEMNVSTLELGDSALYLCASSLAGGAGETQYFGPGTRLLVL.

This chain links TRBV7-9 with TRBJ2-1; the D gene is possibly TRBD2 (6 bases). CDR1 and CDR2 from the germline V gene are SEHNR and FQNEAQ (reference sequence). The CDR3 contains 16 residues. V was clipped by 1 base and J by 2 bases, with 12 bases between them. CDR3 region: CASSLDMGGTYNEQFF. The CDR3 DNA sequence: TGTGCCAGCAGCTTAGATATGGGAGGCACCTACAATGAGCAGTTCTTC.

The chain combines TRBV5-1 with TRBJ1-1, with 9 nucleotides matching TRBD1. V was pared by 4 bases and J by 3 bases, with 4 bases of the junction left unmatched. Germline CDR1 SGHRS, CDR2 YFSETQ. The CDR3 is 14 amino acids. The chain's CDR3 is CASSMDRGDTEAFF. DNA for the CDR3: TGCGCCAGCAGCATGGACAGGGGTGACACTGAAGCTTTCTTT.

V usage is TRBV7-8 and J usage is TRBJ1-1; D may be TRBD1 (6 bases). Per the germline V gene, CDR1 is SGHVS and CDR2 is FQNEAQ. V gave up 3 bases and J gave up 0 bases, with 11 bases separating them. This CDR3 is built from 15 residues. The DNA for the CDR3 is TGTGCCAGCAGCTTCTCACAGGGTATGAACACTGAAGCTTTCTTT. Its translation is CASSFSQGMNTEAFF.

The chain uses TRBV7-2 and TRBJ2-3; 8 bases line up with TRBD2. Germline trimming cut 2 bases from V and 5 bases from J; bases unmatched to any gene: 6. Germline V CDR1 and CDR2: SGHTA, FQGNSA. CDR3 length equals 15 residues. CDR3 region: CASSLSGGRRDTQYF. The CDR3 coding sequence is TGTGCCAGCAGCTTATCGGGAGGGCGGAGAGATACGCAGTATTTT.

This clone was observed a few times. The V and J genes are TRBV21-1 and TRBJ1-5; TRBD1 is the table's D call, not checked against the DNA. TRBV21-1 is assigned pseudogene status. This CDR3 contains 15 residues. CDR3 amino acids: CASKGTGVMGQPQHF. CDR3 nucleotides: TGTGCCAGCAAGGGGACAGGGGTGATGGGACAGCCCCAGCATTTT.

This chain connects TRBV6-5 to TRBJ1-1; 7 bases agree with TRBD1. V lost 0 bases, J lost 7 bases, and 5 bases stayed unmatched. Looked up from germline, CDR1 is MNHEY and CDR2 is SVGAGI. This CDR3 has 14 residues. The CDR3 region is CASSYSRGRSEAFF. The CDR3 DNA is TGTGCCAGCAGTTACTCGAGGGGGCGAAGTGAAGCTTTCTTT.

The V gene is TRBV5-4, the J gene TRBJ2-2, with D tentatively TRBD2 (7 bases). The V end was cut by 0 bases, the J end by 11 bases, with 11 bases between. The CDR3 is 13 residues long. Germline V gene data show CDR1 as SGHNT and CDR2 as YYREEE (reference sequence). The CDR3 protein is CASSLVGGAELFF. CDR3 coding DNA: TGTGCCAGCAGCTTGGTTGGGGGGGCAGAGCTGTTTTTT.

There are a few counts of this clone. The chain joins TRBV4-1 to TRBJ1-1; possibly TRBD1 for D (5 bases). The CDR3 runs 15 residues. CDR1 is MGHRA and CDR2 is YSYEKL in the germline V gene. The germline V and J ends were trimmed by 2 bases and 7 bases, with 17 bases remaining between them. CDR3 coding DNA: TGCGCCAGCAGCCAAAAGGGGCAGGACACGTATGAAGCTTTCTTT. It specifies CASSQKGQDTYEAFF.

The CDR3 sequence: CASSLVASGRTDTQYF. CDR3 DNA: TGCGCCAGCAGCTTGGTGGCTAGCGGGAGGACAGATACGCAGTATTTT. The chain carries TRBV5-1 and TRBJ2-3; 11 bases line up with TRBD2. Germline CDR1 SGHRS, CDR2 YFSETQ. The CDR3 is 16 amino acids. V shed 0 bases, J shed 3 bases, and the junction held 3 bases outside the gene matches. Looking up the rest from reference TRBV5-1 and TRBJ2-3 gives the full variable domain: KAGVTQTPRYLIKTRGQQVTLSCSPISGHRSVSWYQQTPGQGLQFLFEYFSETQRNKGNFPGRFSGRQFSNSRSEMNVSTLELGDSALYLCASSLVASGRTDTQYFGPGTRLTVL.

V gene TRBV10-3 combines with J gene TRBJ1-1, with 7 bases that match TRBD1. The CDR3 contains 15 residues. The germline V gene encodes CDR1 ENHRY and CDR2 SYGVKD. The ends lost 6 bases at V and 2 bases at J; junction bases unmatched: 9. CDR3 in amino acids: CAISRSTGSNTEAFF. For the CDR3, the DNA is TGTGCCATCAGCAGATCGACAGGGAGTAACACTGAAGCTTTCTTT.

The rearrangement joins TRBV7-2 to TRBJ2-7; D unclear. Trimming left V 5 bases short and J 2 bases short, with 13 bases between. This CDR3 is 14 amino acids long. Germline CDR1 is SGHTA and CDR2 is FQGNSA. CDR3: CASSNQQRAYEQYF. Here the CDR3 DNA reads TGTGCCAGCAGCAATCAACAGAGAGCCTACGAGCAGTACTTC.

This clone was recorded once. The chain employs TRBV7-2 and TRBJ1-2; the D gene is possibly TRBD1 (5 bases). From germline, CDR1 is SGHTA and CDR2 FQGNSA. CDR3 size: 13 residues. The ends were cut back, 5 bases at V and 2 bases at J, with 9 bases in the middle. CDR3 coding DNA: TGTGCCAGCAGCCCAAGGACAAACTATGGCTACACCTTC. This translates into CASSPRTNYGYTF.

J is TRBJ1-1 and V is TRBV28; D gene uncertain. The CDR3 is 15 amino acids. Trimming cost V 2 bases and J 1 base, with 11 bases left between them. In germline, CDR1 is MDHEN, CDR2 SYDVKM. The CDR3 region has the DNA TGTGCCAGCAGTTTACGAGGGAGCTCGAACACTGAAGCTTTCTTT. Encoded protein: CASSLRGSSNTEAFF.

The chain employs TRBV29-1 and TRBJ1-3; TRBD1 might be the D (5 bases). There are 14 residues in the CDR3. Trimming left V 1 base short and J 4 bases short, with 11 bases between. Looked up from germline, CDR1 is SQVTM and CDR2 is ANQGSEA. The CDR3 nucleotides are TGCAGCGTTGAAGCGGGGGATAGAGGAAACACCATATATTTT. Encoded protein: CSVEAGDRGNTIYF.

The CDR3 nucleotides are TGTGCCAGCAGCTACCTTTGGGGGGGTTCCTACAATGAGCAGTTCTTC. Amino acids: CASSYLWGGSYNEQFF. This rearrangement joins TRBV5-8 to TRBJ2-1; 7 nucleotides line up with TRBD2. Trimming at V came to 3 bases and at J to 1 base, leaving 7 bases not matched to a gene. This CDR3 is built from 16 residues. Per germline, CDR1 SGHTS and CDR2 YDEGEE.

This clone was detected only once. The genes are TRBV7-9 and TRBJ1-3, with D possibly TRBD1 on 6 matching bases. Germline V lookup: CDR1 SEHNR, CDR2 FQNEAQ (reference sequence). The germline V and J ends were trimmed by 5 bases and 0 bases, with 14 bases remaining between them. CDR3 length equals 16 residues. For the CDR3, the DNA is TGTGCCAGCAGCCCTACCGGGACACACTCTGGAAACACCATATATTTT. Protein: CASSPTGTHSGNTIYF. The full variable domain, its missing parts supplied by reference TRBV7-9 and TRBJ1-3, is DTGVSQNPRHKITKRGQNVTFRCDPISEHNRLYWYRQTLGQGPEFLTYFQNEAQLEKSRLLSDRFSAERPKGSFSTLEIQRTEQGDSAMYLCASSPTGTHSGNTIYFGEGSWLTVV.

The gene calls are TRBV6-1 and TRBJ1-1, with TRBD1 identical over 8 bases. With V trimmed by 5 bases and J by 4 bases, 3 bases remained unmatched. The CDR3 contains 13 residues. The germline gives CDR1 MNHNS, CDR2 SASEGT. In nucleotides, the CDR3 is TGTGCCAGCAGTCGGACAGGGCTCACTGAAGCTTTCTTT. Encoded protein: CASSRTGLTEAFF.

J is TRBJ1-2 and V is TRBV10-3; D might be TRBD1 (6 bases). Germline CDR1 is ENHRY and CDR2 is SYGVKD. The CDR3 extends over 14 amino acids. The V end lost 1 base, the J end lost 8 bases, and 14 bases lay between the germline ends. The CDR3 spells CAISEYRDPGGYTF. The CDR3 nucleotides read TGTGCCATCAGTGAGTACAGGGATCCCGGAGGCTACACCTTC.

This clone has just one count. The DNA for the CDR3 is TGCGCCAGCAGTGAGTCAATAGGGACACTTAATTCACCCCTCCACTTT. It translates to CASSESIGTLNSPLHF. The chain carries TRBV10-2 and TRBJ1-6, with a weak D call TRBD1 (6 bases). The V and J ends lost 0 bases and 6 bases respectively, with 12 bases between them. The CDR3 is made up of 16 amino acids. Germline values: CDR1 WSHSY, CDR2 SAAADI.